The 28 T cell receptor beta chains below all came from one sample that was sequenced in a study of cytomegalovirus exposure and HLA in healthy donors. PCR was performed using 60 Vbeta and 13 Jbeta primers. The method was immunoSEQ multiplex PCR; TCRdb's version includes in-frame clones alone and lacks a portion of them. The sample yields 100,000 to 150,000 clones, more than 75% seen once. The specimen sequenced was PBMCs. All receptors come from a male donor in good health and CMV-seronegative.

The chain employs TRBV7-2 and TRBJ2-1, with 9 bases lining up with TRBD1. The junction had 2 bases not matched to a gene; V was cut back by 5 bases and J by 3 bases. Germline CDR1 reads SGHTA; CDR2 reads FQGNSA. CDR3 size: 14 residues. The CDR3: CASSPGQGYNEQFF. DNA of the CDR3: TGTGCCAGCAGCCCGGGACAGGGCTACAATGAGCAGTTCTTC.

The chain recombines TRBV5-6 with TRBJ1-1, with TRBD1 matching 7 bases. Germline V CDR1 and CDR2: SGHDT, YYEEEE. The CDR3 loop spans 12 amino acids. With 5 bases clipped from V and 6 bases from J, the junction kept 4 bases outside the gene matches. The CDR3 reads CASSPGGSEAFF. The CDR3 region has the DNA TGTGCCAGCAGTCCAGGGGGGTCTGAAGCTTTCTTT.

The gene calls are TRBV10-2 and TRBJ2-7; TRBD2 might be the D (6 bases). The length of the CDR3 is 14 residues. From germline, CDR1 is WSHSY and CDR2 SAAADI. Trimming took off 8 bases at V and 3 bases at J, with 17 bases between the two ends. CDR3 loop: CASGPRVGGYEQYF. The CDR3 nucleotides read TGCGCCAGCGGCCCCCGAGTCGGGGGCTACGAGCAGTACTTC.

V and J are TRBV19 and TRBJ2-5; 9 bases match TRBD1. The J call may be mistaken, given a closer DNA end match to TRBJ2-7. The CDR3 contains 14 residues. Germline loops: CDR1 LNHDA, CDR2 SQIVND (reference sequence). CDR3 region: CASSRGQGPYEQYF. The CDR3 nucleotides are TGTGCCAGTAGTAGGGGACAGGGACCCTACGAGCAGTACTTC.

CDR3 sequence (DNA): TGCAGCGTTCAGGGACTAGCGGGGGGCCACCCCCAGGGGACCCAGTACTTC. This codes for CSVQGLAGGHPQGTQYF. The chain links TRBV29-1 to TRBJ2-5; TRBD2 aligns across 15 bases. Germline V gives CDR1 SQVTM, CDR2 ANQGSEA. The CDR3 runs to 17 residues. J gave up 7 bases and V 5 bases, and 14 bases lay outside the gene matches.

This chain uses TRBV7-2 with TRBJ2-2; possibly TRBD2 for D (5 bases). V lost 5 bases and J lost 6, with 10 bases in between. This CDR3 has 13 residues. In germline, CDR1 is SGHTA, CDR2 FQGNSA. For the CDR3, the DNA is TGTGCCAGCAGCCCAGCGGTCCCCGGGGAGCTGTTTTTT. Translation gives CASSPAVPGELFF.

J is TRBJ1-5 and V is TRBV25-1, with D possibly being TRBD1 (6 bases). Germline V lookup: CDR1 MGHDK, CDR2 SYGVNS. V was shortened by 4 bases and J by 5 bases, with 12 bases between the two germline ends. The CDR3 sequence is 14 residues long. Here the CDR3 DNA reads TGTGCCAGCAGTGGTCTGGGGGGGCATCAGCCCCAGCATTTT. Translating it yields CASSGLGGHQPQHF.

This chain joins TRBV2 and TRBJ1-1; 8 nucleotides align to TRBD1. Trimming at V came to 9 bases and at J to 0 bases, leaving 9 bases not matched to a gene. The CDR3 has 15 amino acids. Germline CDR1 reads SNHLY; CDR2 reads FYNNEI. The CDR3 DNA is TGTGCCAGAAGGAAAGGGGACAGGCTGAACACTGAAGCTTTCTTT. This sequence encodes CARRKGDRLNTEAFF.

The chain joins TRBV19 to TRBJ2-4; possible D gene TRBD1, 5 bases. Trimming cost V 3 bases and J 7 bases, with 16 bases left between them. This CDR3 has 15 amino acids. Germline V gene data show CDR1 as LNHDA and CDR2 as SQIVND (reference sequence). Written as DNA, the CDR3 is TGTGCCAGTAGTATGGGGCAGGCGACCCGGAACATTCAGTACTTC. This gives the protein CASSMGQATRNIQYF.

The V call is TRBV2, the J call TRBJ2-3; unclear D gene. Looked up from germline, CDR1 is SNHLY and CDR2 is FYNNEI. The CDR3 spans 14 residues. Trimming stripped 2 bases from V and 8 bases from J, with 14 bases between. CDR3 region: CASSEHRSSGTQYF. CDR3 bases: TGTGCCAGCAGTGAACACCGGAGTAGTGGTACGCAGTATTTT.

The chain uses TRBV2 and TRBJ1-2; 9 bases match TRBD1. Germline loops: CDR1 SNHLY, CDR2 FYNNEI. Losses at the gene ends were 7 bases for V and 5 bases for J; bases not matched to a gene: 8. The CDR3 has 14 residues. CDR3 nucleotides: TGTGCCAGCACGATGGACAGGGGAGTATATGGCTACACCTTC. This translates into CASTMDRGVYGYTF.

The CDR3 DNA sequence: TGTGCCAGTAGCCGTCCGGGACAGGGAAGAGATACGCAGTATTTT. Translation gives CASSRPGQGRDTQYF. V usage is TRBV19 and J usage is TRBJ2-3, with 9 bases that match TRBD1. This CDR3 is 15 amino acids long. Trimming cost V 6 bases and J 5 bases; bases outside gene matches: 9. Germline V gene data show CDR1 as LNHDA and CDR2 as SQIVND (reference sequence).

For the CDR3, the DNA is TGTGCCAGCAGGCCGGACACGAATAATTCACCCCTCCACTTT. Its protein is CASRPDTNNSPLHF. This rearrangement joins TRBV6-1 to TRBJ1-6, with a possible D match to TRBD1 (5 bases). Trimming stripped 6 bases from V and 5 bases from J, with 11 bases between. The CDR3 is 14 residues long. Germline CDR1 is MNHNS and CDR2 is SASEGT.

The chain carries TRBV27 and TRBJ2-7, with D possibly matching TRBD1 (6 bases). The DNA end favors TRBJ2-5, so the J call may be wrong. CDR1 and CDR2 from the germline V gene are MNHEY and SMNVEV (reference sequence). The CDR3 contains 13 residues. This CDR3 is CASSQRGTETQYF. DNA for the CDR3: TGTGCCAGCAGTCAAAGGGGGACGGAGACCCAGTACTTC.

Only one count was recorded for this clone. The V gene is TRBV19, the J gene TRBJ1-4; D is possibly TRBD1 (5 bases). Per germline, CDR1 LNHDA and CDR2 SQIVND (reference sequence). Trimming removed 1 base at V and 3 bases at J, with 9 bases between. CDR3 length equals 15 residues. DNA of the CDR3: TGTGCCAGTAGTATAGCCAGGGCGGCTAATGAAAAACTGTTTTTT. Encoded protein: CASSIARAANEKLFF. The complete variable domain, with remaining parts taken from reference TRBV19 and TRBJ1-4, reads DGGITQSPKYLFRKEGQNVTLSCEQNLNHDAMYWYRQDPGQGLRLIYYSQIVNDFQKGDIAEGYSVSREKKESFPLTVTSAQKNPTAFYLCASSIARAANEKLFFGSGTQLSVL.

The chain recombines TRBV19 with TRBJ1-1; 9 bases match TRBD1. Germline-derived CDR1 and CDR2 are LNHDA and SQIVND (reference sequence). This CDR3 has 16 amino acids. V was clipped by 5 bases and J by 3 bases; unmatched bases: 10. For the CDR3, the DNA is TGTGCCAGTAGTCCCCGCTGGGGACAGGGACACACTGAAGCTTTCTTT. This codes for CASSPRWGQGHTEAFF.

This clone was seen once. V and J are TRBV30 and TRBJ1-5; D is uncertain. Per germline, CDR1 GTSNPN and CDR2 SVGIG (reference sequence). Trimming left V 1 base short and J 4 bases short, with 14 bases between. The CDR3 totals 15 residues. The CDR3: CAWSAPNRLNQPQHF. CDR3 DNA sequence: TGTGCCTGGAGTGCACCGAACAGATTGAATCAGCCCCAGCATTTT.

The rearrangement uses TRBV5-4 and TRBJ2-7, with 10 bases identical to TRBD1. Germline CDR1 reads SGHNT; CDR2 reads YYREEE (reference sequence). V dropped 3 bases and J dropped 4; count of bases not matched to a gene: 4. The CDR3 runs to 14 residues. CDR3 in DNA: TGTGCCAGCAGCTCAAGGGGACAGGGGTACGAGCAGTACTTC. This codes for CASSSRGQGYEQYF.

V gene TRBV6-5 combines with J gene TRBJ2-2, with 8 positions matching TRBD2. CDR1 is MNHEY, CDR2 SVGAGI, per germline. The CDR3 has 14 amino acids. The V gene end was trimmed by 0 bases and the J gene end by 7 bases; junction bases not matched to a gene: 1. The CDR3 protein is CASSYSGRGGELFF. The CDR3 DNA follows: TGTGCCAGCAGTTACTCCGGGAGGGGCGGGGAGCTGTTTTTT.

Here the CDR3 reads CASSRRREGTVKLFF. The CDR3 DNA is TGTGCCAGTAGTCGCCGCCGGGAGGGTACAGTAAAACTGTTTTTT. The chain employs TRBV19 and TRBJ1-4; D is unresolved. V lost 5 bases and J 10 bases, leaving 20 bases between the germline ends. The germline V gene encodes CDR1 LNHDA and CDR2 SQIVND (reference sequence). CDR3 length: 15 amino acids.

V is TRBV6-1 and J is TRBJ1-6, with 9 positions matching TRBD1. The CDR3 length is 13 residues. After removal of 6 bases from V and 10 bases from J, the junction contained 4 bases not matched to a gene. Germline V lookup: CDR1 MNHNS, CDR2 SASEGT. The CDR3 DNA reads TGTGCCAGCAGCCTGACAGGGGGATCACCCCTCCACTTT. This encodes CASSLTGGSPLHF.

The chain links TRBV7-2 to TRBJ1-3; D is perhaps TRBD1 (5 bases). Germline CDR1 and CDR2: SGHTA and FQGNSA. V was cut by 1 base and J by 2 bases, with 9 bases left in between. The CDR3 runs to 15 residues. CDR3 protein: CASSLGWGAGNTIYF. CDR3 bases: TGTGCCAGCAGCTTAGGGTGGGGGGCTGGAAACACCATATATTTT.

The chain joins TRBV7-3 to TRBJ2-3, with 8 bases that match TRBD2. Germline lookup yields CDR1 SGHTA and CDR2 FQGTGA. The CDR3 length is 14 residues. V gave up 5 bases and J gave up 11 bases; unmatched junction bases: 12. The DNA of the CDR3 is TGTGCCAGCAGCCCAAGCCCGGGACTAGTCGAGCAGTATTTT. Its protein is CASSPSPGLVEQYF.

CDR3 residues: CASSSYGGGNEQYF. CDR3 nucleotide sequence: TGTGCCAGTAGTTCCTATGGGGGGGGCAACGAGCAGTACTTC. The chain employs TRBV19 and TRBJ2-7, with a weak D call TRBD2 (7 bases). The CDR3 runs 14 residues. V gave up 5 bases and J gave up 5 bases, with 16 bases separating them. The V gene's germline CDR1 is LNHDA and CDR2 SQIVND (reference sequence).

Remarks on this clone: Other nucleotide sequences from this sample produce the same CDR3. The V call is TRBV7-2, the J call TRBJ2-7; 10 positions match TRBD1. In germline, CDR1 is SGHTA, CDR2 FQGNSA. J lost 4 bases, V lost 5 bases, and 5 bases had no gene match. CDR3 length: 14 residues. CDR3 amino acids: CASSPPGQGYEQYF. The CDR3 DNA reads TGTGCCAGCAGCCCACCGGGACAGGGGTACGAGCAGTACTTC.

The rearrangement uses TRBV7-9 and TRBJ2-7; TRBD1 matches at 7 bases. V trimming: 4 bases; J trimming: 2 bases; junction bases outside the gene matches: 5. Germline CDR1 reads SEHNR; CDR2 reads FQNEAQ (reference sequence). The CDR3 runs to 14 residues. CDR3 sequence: CASSSGQYTYEQYF. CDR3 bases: TGTGCCAGCAGCTCGGGACAGTATACCTACGAGCAGTACTTC.

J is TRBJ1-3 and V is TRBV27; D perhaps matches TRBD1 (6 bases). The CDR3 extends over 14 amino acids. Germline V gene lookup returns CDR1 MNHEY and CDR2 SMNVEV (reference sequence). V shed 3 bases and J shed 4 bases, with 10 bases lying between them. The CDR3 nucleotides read TGTGCCAGCAGTTTGGGAGGGGGAGGAAACACCATATATTTT. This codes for CASSLGGGGNTIYF.

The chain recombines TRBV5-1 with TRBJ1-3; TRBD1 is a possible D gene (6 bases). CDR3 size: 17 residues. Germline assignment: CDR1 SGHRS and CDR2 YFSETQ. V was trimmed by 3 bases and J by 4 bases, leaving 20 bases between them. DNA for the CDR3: TGCGCCAGCAGCTCGACCGGGACACCAATGGGAGGAAACACCATATATTTT. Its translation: CASSSTGTPMGGNTIYF.